This paragraph reports one T cell receptor beta chain. There is no known antigen for this receptor. Nothing much larger sits one base from this clone, and base qualities are not available. This sample is drawn from a study of CD8 T cells in Susac syndrome (dated by TCRdb to the late 2010s). About the full investigation: Repertoire sequencing was used to test whether CD8+ T cell activation and differentiation in Susac syndrome was antigen driven. CD8+ T cell repertoire clonality was compared between about a dozen healthy donors, approximately 14 Susac syndrome patients and roughly 15 multiple sclerosis patients. Results the study describes overall, beyond this receptor: The number of individuals in the TCR sequencing and HLA analysis was recognized as being relatively small.

As encoded in the germline V gene, CDR1 is SGHDT while CDR2 is YYEEEE. V is cut by 4 bases and J by 4 bases, and the space between the germline ends is 20 bases. CDR3 length: 16 amino acids, cysteine to phenylalanine. Only the CDR3 portion is preserved as DNA: 48 bases, with reading frame beginning at the first base. High-throughput TCR beta sequencing profiled peripheral blood CD8+ and CD4+ T cells from healthy donors, Susac syndrome patients and multiple sclerosis patients. Multiple sclerosis controls were treatment-naive patients with stable or active relapsing-remitting disease fulfilling revised McDonald criteria. Bulk CD8+ and CD4+ T cells were purified by magnetic negative isolation, while CD8+ TEMRA cells were enriched using FACS. Blood was drawn into EDTA tubes, processed within 24 hours, and PBMCs were isolated by density gradient centrifugation. PBMCs intended for TCR sequencing were cryopreserved in liquid nitrogen and were subsequently thawed in a 37 degrees C water bath. Purity of sorted or isolated CD4+, CD8+ and CD8+ TEMRA cells was at least 90%.

RNA was extracted using the RNeasy kit, and about 0.5 to 1 ug of the RNA was reverse transcribed with random hexamers. The immunoSEQ multiplex PCR assay, which covers 54 Vbeta and 13 Jbeta segments, was used to amplify TCR beta CDR3 regions. PCR amplification bias was corrected by using a synthetic template baseline for primer optimization and computational correction. As for the original processing: Only productive sequences were kept, with reads annotated to V, D and J genes according to IMGT and analyzed in immunoSEQ Analyzer. Clonality was computed as one minus Shannon entropy normalized by log2 of the number of productive unique sequences. For each patient and control, public and private clones were evaluated among the 100 most prevalent clones. Susac-specific clones were defined as absent from healthy and MS cohorts, around 980 published viral clones and other ImmuneACCESS disease sequences. TCRdb itself trimmed the public reads at Q25 with fastp, ran MiXCR and retained productive beta chains. One record per CDR3 amino acid sequence lists the most common genes and DNA. TCRdb, not the original authors, processed these V and J calls. The sample table holds some 300,000 distinct CDR3 sequences, of which 85% were seen once. The top ten constitute roughly 0.21% of the sample.

Sequences were obtained from CD8+ T cells from PBMCs. This TCR was recovered from a human donor with multiple sclerosis. The V and J genes are TRBV5-6 and TRBJ1-1; too little of a D gene remains to name it. The DNA sequence is given as TGTGCCAGCAGCGCGCTAAAGGGCTGGATGGGCACTGAAGCTTTCTTT. Its protein reads: CASSALKGWMGTEAFF.